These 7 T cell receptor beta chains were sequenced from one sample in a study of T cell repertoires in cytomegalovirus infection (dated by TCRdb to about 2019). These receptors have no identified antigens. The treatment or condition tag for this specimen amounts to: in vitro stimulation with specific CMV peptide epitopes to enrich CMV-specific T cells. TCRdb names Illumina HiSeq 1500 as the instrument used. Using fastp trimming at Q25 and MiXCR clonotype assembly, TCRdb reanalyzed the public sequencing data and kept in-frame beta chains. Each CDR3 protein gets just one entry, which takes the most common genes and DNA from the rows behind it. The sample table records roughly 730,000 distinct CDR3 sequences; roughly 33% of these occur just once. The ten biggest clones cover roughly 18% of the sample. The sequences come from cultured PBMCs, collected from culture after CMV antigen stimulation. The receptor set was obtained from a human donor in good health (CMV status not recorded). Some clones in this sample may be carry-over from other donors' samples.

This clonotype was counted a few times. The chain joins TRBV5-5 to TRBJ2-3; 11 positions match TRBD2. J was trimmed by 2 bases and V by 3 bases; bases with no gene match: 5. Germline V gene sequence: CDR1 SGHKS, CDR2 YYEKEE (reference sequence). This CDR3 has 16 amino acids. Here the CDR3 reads CASSSQTSGATDTQYF. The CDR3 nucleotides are TGTGCCAGCAGCTCCCAGACTAGCGGGGCCACAGATACGCAGTATTTT. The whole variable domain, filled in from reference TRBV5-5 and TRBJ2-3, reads DAGVTQSPTHLIKTRGQQVTLRCSPISGHKSVSWYQQVLGQGPQFIFQYYEKEERGRGNFPDRFSARQFPNYSSELNVNALLLGDSALYLCASSSQTSGATDTQYFGPGTRLTVL.

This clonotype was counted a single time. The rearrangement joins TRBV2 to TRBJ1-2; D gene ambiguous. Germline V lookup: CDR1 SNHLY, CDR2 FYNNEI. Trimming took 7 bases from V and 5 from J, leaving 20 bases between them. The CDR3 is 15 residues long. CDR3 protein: CASMLRGQIRYGYTF. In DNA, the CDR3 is TGTGCCAGCATGTTACGAGGGCAGATTCGGTATGGCTACACCTTC.

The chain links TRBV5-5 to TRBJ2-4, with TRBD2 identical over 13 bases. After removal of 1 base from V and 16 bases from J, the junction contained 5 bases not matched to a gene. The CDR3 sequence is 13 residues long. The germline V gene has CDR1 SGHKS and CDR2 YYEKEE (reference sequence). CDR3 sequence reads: CASSLPGLAGVYF. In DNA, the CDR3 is TGTGCCAGCAGCTTGCCTGGACTAGCGGGAGTATACTTC.

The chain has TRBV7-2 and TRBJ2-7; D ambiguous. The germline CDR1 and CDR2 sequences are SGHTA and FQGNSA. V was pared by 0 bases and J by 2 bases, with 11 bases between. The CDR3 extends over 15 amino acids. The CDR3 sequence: CASSLARQSAYEQYF. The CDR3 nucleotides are TGTGCCAGCAGCTTAGCGAGGCAGTCTGCCTACGAGCAGTACTTC.

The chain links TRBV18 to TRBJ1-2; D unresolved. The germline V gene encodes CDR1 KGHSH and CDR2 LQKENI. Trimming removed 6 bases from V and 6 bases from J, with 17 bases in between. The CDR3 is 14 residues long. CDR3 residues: CASSSTSTGHGYTF. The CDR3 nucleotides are TGTGCCAGCTCTTCCACTTCTACTGGCCATGGCTACACCTTC.

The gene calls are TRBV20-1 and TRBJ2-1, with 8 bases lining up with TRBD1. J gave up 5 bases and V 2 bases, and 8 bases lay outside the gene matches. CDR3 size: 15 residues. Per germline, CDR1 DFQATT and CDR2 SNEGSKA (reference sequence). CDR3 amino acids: CSARNWGQVHNEQFF. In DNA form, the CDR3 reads TGCAGTGCTAGAAATTGGGGACAGGTACACAATGAGCAGTTCTTC.

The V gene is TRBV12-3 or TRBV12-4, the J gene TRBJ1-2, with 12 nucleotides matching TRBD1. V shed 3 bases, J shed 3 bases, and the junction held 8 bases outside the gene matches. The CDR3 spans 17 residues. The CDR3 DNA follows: TGTGCCAGCAGTTTTTGGGACAGGGGGCGCGGTGACTATGGCTACACCTTC. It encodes CASSFWDRGRGDYGYTF.